The TCR beta chain under discussion was sequenced for a study of breast tumors, draining lymph nodes, adjacent tissues. General study findings and limits: The data were judged consistent with most tumor T cells coming from lymph node and expanding in tumor. Tumor repertoires ranked between lymph nodes and nontumor tissue in diversity, with V and J gene preferences.

TCRdb re-derived calls from the multiplex PCR reads in MiXCR, one entry per CDR3 protein. Of around 12,000 distinct CDR3 sequences in the sample, 60% to 75% were seen once. Regarding this clonotype: Its antigen is not identified.

This CDR3 contains 12 residues. Trimming removed 4 bases from V and 6 bases from J, with 10 bases in between. Germline loops: CDR1 SGHRS, CDR2 YFSETQ. Material: tumor-adjacent breast tissue. The sequence was collected from a female donor with breast cancer. Some clones in this sample may be carry-over from other donors' samples. The chain combines TRBV5-1 with TRBJ1-2; no clear D. DNA for the CDR3: TGCGCCAGCAGCCCTGCCGGGCATGGCTACACCTTC. It codes for CASSPAGHGYTF.